The sequence of this T cell receptor beta chain was determined in a study of chemoradiotherapy in HPV16-positive cancers. Here immunoSEQ multiplex PCR was the method, and the copy in TCRdb shows in-frame clones only, minus some. The sample includes about 15,000 clones, roughly 73% of them seen just once. The V and J ends lost 4 bases and 4 bases respectively, with 17 bases between them. This CDR3 contains 16 residues. Germline loops: CDR1 SGDLS, CDR2 YYNGEE. Sampling was done from a patient who underwent chemoradiotherapy. The receptor comes from a human donor with HPV-associated anogenital cancer. The rearrangement uses TRBV9 and TRBJ2-2, with a tentative D call TRBD1 (6 bases). Written as DNA, the CDR3 is TGTGCCAGCAGCACCCGAACAGGGTCGTTCACCGGGGAGCTGTTTTTT. It codes for CASSTRTGSFTGELFF.